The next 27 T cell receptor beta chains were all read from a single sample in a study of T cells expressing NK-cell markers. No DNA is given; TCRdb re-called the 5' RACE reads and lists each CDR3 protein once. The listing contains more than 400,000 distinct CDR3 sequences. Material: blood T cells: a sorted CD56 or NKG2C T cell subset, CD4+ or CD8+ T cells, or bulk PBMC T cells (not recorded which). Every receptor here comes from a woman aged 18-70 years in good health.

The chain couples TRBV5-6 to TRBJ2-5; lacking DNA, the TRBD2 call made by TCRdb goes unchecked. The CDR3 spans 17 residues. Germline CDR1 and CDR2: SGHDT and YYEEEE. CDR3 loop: CASSLNRLAGRQETQYF.

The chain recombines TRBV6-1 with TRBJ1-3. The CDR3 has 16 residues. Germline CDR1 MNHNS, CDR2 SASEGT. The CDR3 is CATGILSTISGNTIYF.

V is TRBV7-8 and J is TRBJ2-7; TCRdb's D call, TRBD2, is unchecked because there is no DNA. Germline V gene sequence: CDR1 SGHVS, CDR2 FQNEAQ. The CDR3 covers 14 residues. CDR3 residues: CASSPGGAPYEQYF.

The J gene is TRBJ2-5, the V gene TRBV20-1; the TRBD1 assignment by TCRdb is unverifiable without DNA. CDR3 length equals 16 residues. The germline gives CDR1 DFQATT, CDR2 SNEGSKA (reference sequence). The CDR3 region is CSARAPPDRAQETQYF.

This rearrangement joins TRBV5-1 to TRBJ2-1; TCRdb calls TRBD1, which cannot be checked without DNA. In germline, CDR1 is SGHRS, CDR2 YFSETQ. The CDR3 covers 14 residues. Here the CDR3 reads CASSLAGVASEQFF.

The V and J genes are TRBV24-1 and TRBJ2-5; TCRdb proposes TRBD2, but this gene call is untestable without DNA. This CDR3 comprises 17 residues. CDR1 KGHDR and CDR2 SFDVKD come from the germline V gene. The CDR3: CATSDPGRKRERETQYF.

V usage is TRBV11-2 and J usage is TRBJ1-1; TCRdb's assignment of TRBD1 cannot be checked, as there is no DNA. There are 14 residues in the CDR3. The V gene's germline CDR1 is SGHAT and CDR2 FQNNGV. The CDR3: CASSLALGVTEAFF.

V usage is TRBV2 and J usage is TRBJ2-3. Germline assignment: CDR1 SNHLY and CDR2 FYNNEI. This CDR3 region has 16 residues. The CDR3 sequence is CATSNLATTSTDTQYF.

The CDR3 sequence is CASSPRRETEAFF. This chain uses TRBV5-1 with TRBJ1-1. The germline gives CDR1 SGHRS, CDR2 YFSETQ. The CDR3 extends over 13 amino acids.

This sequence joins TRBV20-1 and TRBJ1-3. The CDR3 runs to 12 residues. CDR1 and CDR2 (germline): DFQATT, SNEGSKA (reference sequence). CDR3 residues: CSAIARGNTIYF.

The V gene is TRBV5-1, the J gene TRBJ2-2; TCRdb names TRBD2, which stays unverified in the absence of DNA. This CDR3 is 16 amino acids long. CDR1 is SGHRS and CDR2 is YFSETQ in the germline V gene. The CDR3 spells CASSLPGPTNTGELFF.

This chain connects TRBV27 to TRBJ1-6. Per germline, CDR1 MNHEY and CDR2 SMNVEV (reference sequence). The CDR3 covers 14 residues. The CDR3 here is CASSLGQTNSPLHF.

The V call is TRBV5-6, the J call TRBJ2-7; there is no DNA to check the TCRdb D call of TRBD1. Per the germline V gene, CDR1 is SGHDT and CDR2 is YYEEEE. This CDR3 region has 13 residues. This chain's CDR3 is CASSLASPGEQYF. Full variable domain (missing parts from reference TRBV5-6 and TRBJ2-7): DAGVTQSPTHLIKTRGQQVTLRCSPKSGHDTVSWYQQALGQGPQFIFQYYEEEERQRGNFPDRFSGHQFPNYSSELNVNALLLGDSALYLCASSLASPGEQYFGPGTRLTVT.

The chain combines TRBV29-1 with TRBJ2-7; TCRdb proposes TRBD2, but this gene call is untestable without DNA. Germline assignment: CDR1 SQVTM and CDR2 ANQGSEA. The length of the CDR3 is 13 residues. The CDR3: CSVDSGSSYEQYF.

CDR3 sequence: CASRPRQGAATEAFF. This sequence joins TRBV12-3 or TRBV12-4 and TRBJ1-1; TCRdb proposes TRBD1, but this gene call is untestable without DNA. CDR3 length: 15 amino acids.

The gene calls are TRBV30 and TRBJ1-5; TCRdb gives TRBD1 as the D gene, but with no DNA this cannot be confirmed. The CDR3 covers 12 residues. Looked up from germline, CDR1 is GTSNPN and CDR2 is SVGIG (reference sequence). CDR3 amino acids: CAWTQGDQPQHF.

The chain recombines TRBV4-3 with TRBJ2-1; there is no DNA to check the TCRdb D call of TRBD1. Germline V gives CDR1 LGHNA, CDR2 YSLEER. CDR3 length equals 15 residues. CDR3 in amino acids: CASSQSRTAYNEQFF.

This chain's CDR3 is CASSFGLGGSYNEQFF. This chain uses TRBV12-3 or TRBV12-4 with TRBJ2-1; TCRdb proposes TRBD1, but this gene call is untestable without DNA. The CDR3 runs to 16 residues.

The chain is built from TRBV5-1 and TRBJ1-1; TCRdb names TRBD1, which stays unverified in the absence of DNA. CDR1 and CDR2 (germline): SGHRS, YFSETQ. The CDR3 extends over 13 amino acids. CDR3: CASRGTGNTEAFF.

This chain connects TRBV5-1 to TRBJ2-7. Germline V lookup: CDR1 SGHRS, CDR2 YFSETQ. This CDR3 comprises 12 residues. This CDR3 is CASSPSFYEQYF.

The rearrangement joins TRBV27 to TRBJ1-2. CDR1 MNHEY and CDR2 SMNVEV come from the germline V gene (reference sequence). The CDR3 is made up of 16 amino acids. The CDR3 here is CASSLRTGALPYGYTF.

This chain's CDR3 is CATAGGNTEAFF. The chain employs TRBV15 and TRBJ1-1; TCRdb's D call, TRBD1, is unchecked because there is no DNA. The CDR3 totals 12 residues. Germline CDR1 and CDR2: LNHNV and YYDKDF (reference sequence). The whole variable domain, filled in from reference TRBV15 and TRBJ1-1, reads DAMVIQNPRYQVTQFGKPVTLSCSQTLNHNVMYWYQQKSSQAPKLLFHYYDKDFNNEADTPDNFQSRRPNTSFCFLDIRSPGLGDTAMYLCATAGGNTEAFFGQGTRLTVV.

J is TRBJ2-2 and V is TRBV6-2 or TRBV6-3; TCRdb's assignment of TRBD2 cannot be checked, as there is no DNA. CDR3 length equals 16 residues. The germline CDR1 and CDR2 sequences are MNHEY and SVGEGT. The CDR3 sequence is CASSSSGRRNTGELFF.

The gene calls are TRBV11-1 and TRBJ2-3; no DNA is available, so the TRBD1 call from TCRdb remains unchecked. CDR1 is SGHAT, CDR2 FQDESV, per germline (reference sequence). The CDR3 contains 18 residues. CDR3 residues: CASSPPIRGGGTTDTQYF.

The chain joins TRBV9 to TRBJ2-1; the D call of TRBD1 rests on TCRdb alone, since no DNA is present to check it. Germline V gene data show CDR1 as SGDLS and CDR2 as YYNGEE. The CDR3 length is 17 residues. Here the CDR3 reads CASSVSSSRGAYNEQFF.

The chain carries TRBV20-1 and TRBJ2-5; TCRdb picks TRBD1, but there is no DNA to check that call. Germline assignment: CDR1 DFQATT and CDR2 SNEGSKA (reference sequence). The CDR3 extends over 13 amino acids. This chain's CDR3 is CSAKDIMRETQYF.

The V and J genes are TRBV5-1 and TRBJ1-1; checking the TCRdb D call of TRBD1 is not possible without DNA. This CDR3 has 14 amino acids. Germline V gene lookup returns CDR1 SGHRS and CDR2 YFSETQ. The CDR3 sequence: CASSPGQGYTEAFF.